This T cell receptor beta chain was recovered during a study of cytomegalovirus exposure and HLA in healthy donors. This CDR3 is 15 amino acids long. Germline CDR1 reads SEHNR; CDR2 reads FQNEAQ (reference sequence). With 1 base removed from V and 3 bases from J, the gap between germline ends came to 9 bases. PCR primers comprised 60 Vbeta and 13 Jbeta primers. Profiling relied on immunoSEQ multiplex PCR, and the TCRdb table lists in-frame clones only, not all of them. The sample consists of about 140,000 clones, 79% of them appearing once. In regard to this clone: What it binds is unknown.

Findings and caveats of the study: TCR beta chains numbering more than 150 were designated cytomegalovirus-associated.

The chain uses TRBV7-9 and TRBJ2-2; D may be TRBD2 (6 bases). This TCR was recovered from a man aged 18 to 35 in good health and CMV-seronegative. The sequenced sample was PBMCs. For the CDR3, the DNA is TGTGCCAGCAGCTTAGATCGGGGGTACACCGGGGAGCTGTTTTTT. This sequence encodes CASSLDRGYTGELFF.